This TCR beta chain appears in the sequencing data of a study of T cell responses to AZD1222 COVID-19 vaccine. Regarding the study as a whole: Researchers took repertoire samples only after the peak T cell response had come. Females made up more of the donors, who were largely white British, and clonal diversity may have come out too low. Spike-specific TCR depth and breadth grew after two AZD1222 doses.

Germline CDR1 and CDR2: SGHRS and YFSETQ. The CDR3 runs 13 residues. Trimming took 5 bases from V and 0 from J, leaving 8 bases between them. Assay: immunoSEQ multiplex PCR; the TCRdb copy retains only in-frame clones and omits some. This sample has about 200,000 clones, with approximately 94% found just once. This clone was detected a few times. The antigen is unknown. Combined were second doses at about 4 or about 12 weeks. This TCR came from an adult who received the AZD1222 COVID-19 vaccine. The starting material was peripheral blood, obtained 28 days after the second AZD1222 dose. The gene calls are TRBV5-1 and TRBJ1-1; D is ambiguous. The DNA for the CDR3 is TGCGCCAGCAGACCGGGGATGAACACTGAAGCTTTCTTT. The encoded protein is CASRPGMNTEAFF.